Following are 27 T cell receptor beta chains from one sample sequenced in a study of shared clonotypes between healthy human individuals. Libraries were prepared by immunoSEQ multiplex PCR; TCRdb keeps only in-frame clonotypes and omits some of them. The sample yields around 1.1 million clones, 60% to 85% seen once. The sequenced sample was memory CD4+ T cells from PBMCs. As to subset: CD45RA-negative fraction. These receptor sequences come from a man aged 18 to 29 in good health. Some clones in this sample may be carry-over from other donors' samples.

A note on this clone: At one end the junction does not follow the germline gene, possibly because of a read error. The CDR3 protein is CSSSSTGQNSAYGYTF. The CDR3 DNA sequence: TGTTCCAGCAGCTCAACCGGACAGAACAGCGCCTATGGCTACACCTTC. The rearrangement joins TRBV7-2 to TRBJ1-2; D possibly corresponds to TRBD1 (6 bases). The CDR3 length is 16 residues. Germline V gives CDR1 SGHTA, CDR2 FQGNSA.

The J gene is TRBJ2-7, the V gene TRBV5-1, with 10 bases lining up with TRBD2. This CDR3 spans 17 amino acids. The V and J ends lost 4 bases and 0 bases, in that order; junction bases with no gene match: 10. CDR1 is SGHRS and CDR2 is YFSETQ in the germline V gene. Here the CDR3 reads CASSARAGLAASYEQYF. The DNA for the CDR3 is TGCGCCAGCAGCGCGCGTGCCGGACTAGCGGCCTCCTACGAGCAGTACTTC.

V gene TRBV7-9 combines with J gene TRBJ2-1; TRBD1 matches 9 bases. Germline V gene sequence: CDR1 SEHNR, CDR2 FQNEAQ (reference sequence). CDR3 length: 16 residues. After removal of 2 bases from V and 7 bases from J, the junction contained 9 bases not matched to a gene. CDR3 nucleotide sequence: TGTGCCAGCAGCTTAACGTGGACAGGGGATGGGAATGAGCAGTTCTTC. Amino acids: CASSLTWTGDGNEQFF.

The chain joins TRBV2 to TRBJ1-1; the D gene is possibly TRBD1 (6 bases). This CDR3 has 13 amino acids. V lost 6 bases, J lost 5 bases, and 13 bases lay in between. In germline, CDR1 is SNHLY, CDR2 FYNNEI. The CDR3 loop reads CASRQGLETEAFF. The CDR3 DNA sequence: TGTGCCAGCAGACAGGGTTTAGAGACTGAAGCTTTCTTT.

The chain couples TRBV7-2 to TRBJ2-1; possible D gene TRBD2, 5 bases. Germline V lookup: CDR1 SGHTA, CDR2 FQGNSA. This CDR3 has 13 amino acids. V was clipped by 5 bases and J by 0 bases, with 5 bases between them. CDR3 coding DNA: TGTGCCAGCAGCACTAGCTCCTACAATGAGCAGTTCTTC. It specifies CASSTSSYNEQFF.

The chain is built from TRBV2 and TRBJ2-5; D not resolved. This CDR3 is 12 amino acids long. Per germline, CDR1 SNHLY and CDR2 FYNNEI. The ends were cut back, 1 base at V and 2 bases at J, with 2 bases in the middle. As DNA, the CDR3 is TGTGCCAGCAGTGAAGTACAAGAGACCCAGTACTTC. It translates to CASSEVQETQYF.

The chain couples TRBV7-8 to TRBJ2-3; the D gene is possibly TRBD2 (6 bases). Germline values: CDR1 SGHVS, CDR2 FQNEAQ. V lost 0 bases and J lost 0, with 10 bases in between. The CDR3 consists of 16 residues. CDR3 sequence reads: CASSLALATSTDTQYF. CDR3 bases: TGTGCCAGCAGCTTAGCGCTAGCGACTAGCACAGATACGCAGTATTTT.

This chain connects TRBV28 to TRBJ1-1; 7 positions match TRBD1. The trim removed 5 bases at V and 7 bases at J, leaving 13 bases unmatched. The CDR3 is 15 amino acids. CDR1 is MDHEN and CDR2 is SYDVKM in the germline V gene. CDR3 residues: CASSETGERVIEAFF. The CDR3 nucleotides are TGTGCCAGCAGTGAAACAGGGGAGAGGGTTATTGAAGCTTTCTTT.

This clone was seen more than once but under ten times. The chain employs TRBV28 and TRBJ1-5; D call uncertain. Germline-derived CDR1 and CDR2 are MDHEN and SYDVKM. The CDR3 contains 13 residues. Trimming cost V 2 bases and J 9 bases, with 11 bases left between them. CDR3 bases: TGTGCCAGCAGTTTAGTGGTAGGTCGGCCCCAGCATTTT. It codes for CASSLVVGRPQHF.

The chain links TRBV6-5 to TRBJ1-6, with 7 bases fitting TRBD1. The CDR3 contains 15 residues. Germline V gene lookup returns CDR1 MNHEY and CDR2 SVGAGI. Trimming at V came to 6 bases and at J to 13 bases, leaving 15 bases not matched to a gene. CDR3 loop: CASRPGTATSGPLHF. The CDR3 DNA is TGTGCCAGCAGACCCGGGACAGCCACGAGTGGGCCCCTCCACTTT.

This sequence joins TRBV5-4 and TRBJ2-1, with D maybe TRBD1 (6 bases). The CDR3 sequence is 15 residues long. V dropped 4 bases and J dropped 0 bases, with 11 bases sitting between them. CDR1 is SGHNT, CDR2 YYREEE, per germline (reference sequence). The CDR3 reads CASSRGQLSYNEQFF. For the CDR3, the DNA is TGTGCCAGCAGCCGTGGACAGCTCTCCTACAATGAGCAGTTCTTC.

This clone was seen just once. The chain joins TRBV7-9 to TRBJ1-3; 8 positions agree with TRBD1. The J call may be wrong; the DNA end is better matched by TRBJ2-2. Germline CDR1 is SEHNR and CDR2 is FQNEAQ (reference sequence). The CDR3 consists of 17 residues. CDR3: CASSSEPGQENTGELFF. CDR3 nucleotides: TGTGCCAGCAGCTCCGAACCGGGACAGGAGAACACCGGGGAGCTGTTTTTT.

The V call is TRBV15, the J call TRBJ1-1; possibly TRBD1 for D (6 bases). Germline CDR1 and CDR2: LNHNV and YYDKDF (reference sequence). CDR3 length: 17 residues. The V end was cut by 3 bases, the J end by 7 bases, with 24 bases between. CDR3 residues: CATSSDRPQGRLSEAFF. DNA for the CDR3: TGTGCCACCAGCAGTGACCGACCACAGGGAAGACTCAGTGAAGCTTTCTTT.

The chain carries TRBV5-6 and TRBJ1-2; TRBD1 matches at 7 bases. Germline CDR1 SGHDT, CDR2 YYEEEE. The CDR3 totals 15 residues. V lost 3 bases, J lost 2 bases, and 7 bases stayed unmatched. This chain's CDR3 is CASSYRDRVNYGYTF. The CDR3, as DNA: TGTGCCAGCAGCTACCGGGACAGAGTAAACTATGGCTACACCTTC.

The CDR3 sequence is CARRSQGFPYEQYF. The CDR3 DNA follows: TGCGCCAGAAGATCACAGGGTTTTCCCTACGAGCAGTACTTC. The chain has TRBV4-3 and TRBJ2-7; tentative D call: TRBD1 (6 bases). The length of the CDR3 is 14 residues. Between the trimmed V and J ends, which lost 9 bases and 2 bases, there was a span of 17 bases. CDR1 is LGHNA, CDR2 YSLEER, per germline.

The J gene is TRBJ2-3, the V gene TRBV6-1, with D unresolved. This CDR3 has 16 residues. CDR1 MNHNS and CDR2 SASEGT come from the germline V gene. V was cut by 0 bases and J by 1 base, with 11 bases left in between. CDR3 DNA: TGTGCCAGCAGTGAAGCGCCGGCTCGACGCACAGATACGCAGTATTTT. This sequence encodes CASSEAPARRTDTQYF.

The gene calls are TRBV10-3 and TRBJ2-2; D uncertain. Germline assignment: CDR1 ENHRY and CDR2 SYGVKD. The V end lost 6 bases, the J end lost 4 bases, and 3 bases lay between the germline ends. CDR3 length: 11 amino acids. In DNA, the CDR3 is TGTGCCATCAGAGCCACCGGGGAGCTGTTTTTT. Its protein is CAIRATGELFF.

This clone showed up just a few times. The CDR3: CASSPRPLNPNEQFF. Written as DNA, the CDR3 is TGTGCCAGCAGCCCCCGTCCCCTCAACCCCAATGAGCAGTTCTTC. V usage is TRBV7-3 and J usage is TRBJ2-1; no reliable D call. Trimming shortened V by 5 bases and J by 6 bases, and 17 bases separated the two germline ends. The germline gives CDR1 SGHTA, CDR2 FQGTGA. CDR3 size: 15 residues.

This clone was seen a single time. The chain carries TRBV2 and TRBJ2-1; D may be TRBD1 or TRBD2 (6 bases each). Germline assignment: CDR1 SNHLY and CDR2 FYNNEI. This CDR3 contains 16 residues. Trimming shortened V by 0 bases and J by 6 bases, and 15 bases separated the two germline ends. The CDR3 DNA sequence: TGTGCCAGCAGTGAAGCCCCCCACCCGGGGGCCAATGAGCAGTTCTTC. Amino acid sequence: CASSEAPHPGANEQFF.

The V gene is TRBV5-8, the J gene TRBJ2-5, with TRBD1 as a possible D gene (5 bases). V lost 5 bases to trimming and J lost 5 bases, with 10 bases between them. Germline-derived CDR1 and CDR2 are SGHTS and YDEGEE. The CDR3 extends over 12 amino acids. The CDR3 spells CASRRQSETQYF. CDR3 sequence (DNA): TGTGCCAGCAGAAGACAGTCGGAGACCCAGTACTTC.

The chain employs TRBV28 and TRBJ2-1; 12 bases line up with TRBD2. V trimming: 5 bases; J trimming: 8 bases; junction bases outside the gene matches: 7. CDR3 length: 15 residues. Germline V gives CDR1 MDHEN, CDR2 SYDVKM. CDR3 residues: CASSALAGGIHEQFF. CDR3 DNA sequence: TGTGCCAGCAGTGCACTAGCGGGAGGTATACATGAGCAGTTCTTC. The complete variable domain, with remaining parts taken from reference TRBV28 and TRBJ2-1, reads DVKVTQSSRYLVKRTGEKVFLECVQDMDHENMFWYRQDPGLGLRLIYFSYDVKMKEKGDIPEGYSVSREKKERFSLILESASTNQTSMYLCASSALAGGIHEQFFGPGTRLTVL.

This sequence joins TRBV11-2 and TRBJ2-6; unclear D gene. The germline V and J ends were trimmed by 5 bases and 0 bases, with 5 bases remaining between them. CDR1 SGHAT and CDR2 FQNNGV come from the germline V gene. The CDR3 covers 14 residues. The CDR3 loop reads CASSRYSGANVLTF. CDR3 DNA sequence: TGTGCCAGCAGCCGGTACTCTGGGGCCAACGTCCTGACTTTC.

The CDR3 DNA sequence: TGTGCCAGCAGTTTAGTGAGGGGGCTCACCTTC. Translating it yields CASSLVRGLTF. The chain employs TRBV28 and TRBJ1-2, with TRBD1 identical over 7 bases. The CDR3 length is 11 residues. V was pared by 2 bases and J by 13 bases, with 4 bases of the junction left unmatched. The germline V gene encodes CDR1 MDHEN and CDR2 SYDVKM.

This clone was detected only once. The chain employs TRBV18 and TRBJ1-2; 8 nucleotides align to TRBD1. J gave up 3 bases and V 2 bases, and 2 bases lay outside the gene matches. The CDR3 covers 14 residues. Germline CDR1 reads KGHSH; CDR2 reads LQKENI. In DNA form, the CDR3 reads TGTGCCAGCTCACCAGCACAGGGGGACTATGGCTACACCTTC. As protein: CASSPAQGDYGYTF.

The V gene is TRBV5-6, the J gene TRBJ1-3, with 7 bases matching TRBD1. V lost 3 bases and J lost 4; bases outside the gene matches: 4. Germline assignment: CDR1 SGHDT and CDR2 YYEEEE. This CDR3 comprises 14 residues. Here the CDR3 reads CASSSRTGGNTIYF. CDR3 nucleotide sequence: TGTGCCAGCAGCTCCCGGACAGGCGGAAACACCATATATTTT.

As to this clone: The same CDR3 also results from other DNA sequences found in this sample. The chain employs TRBV29-1 and TRBJ2-5; D unclear. Germline assignment: CDR1 SQVTM and CDR2 ANQGSEA. The CDR3 has 13 residues. V lost 6 bases to trimming and J lost 0 bases, with 11 bases between them. The CDR3 sequence: CSVKGQYQETQYF. The CDR3 nucleotides are TGCAGCGTCAAGGGCCAGTACCAAGAGACCCAGTACTTC.

J is TRBJ1-2 and V is TRBV4-1; unclear D gene. The CDR3 runs 15 residues. Germline values: CDR1 MGHRA, CDR2 YSYEKL. V was shortened by 1 base and J by 1 base, with 10 bases between the two germline ends. In DNA, the CDR3 is TGCGCCAGCAGCCAAGGGGGAGCCCTTAACTATGGCTACACCTTC. Residues: CASSQGGALNYGYTF.